This T cell receptor (beta chain) was documented in a study of beta chain bispecific antibodies for T cell cancers. Study in general: Sequenced cells survived coculture with leukemia lines plus bispecific antibodies.

Concerning this clonotype: Its specificity is not known. With a much larger clone just one base away, this may be a read error.

Blood mononuclear cells were expanded for two to three days using either OKT3 anti-CD3 antibody or CD3/CD28 beads. Libraries carried unique molecular identifiers used for clonotype counts. MiXCR, run by TCRdb on the 5' RACE reads, gives a single entry per CDR3 protein. The sample lists around 15,000 distinct CDR3 sequences; 2% to 2.5% were seen once. Study-level findings and limits: Normal T cells contributed less of the targeted TRBV signal than the leukemia cells did.

This TCR came from a human donor in good health. Some clones in this sample may be carry-over from other donors' samples. Source material: healthy donor T cells cultured with leukemia cells.

The CDR3 spells CASSDPGGETQCF. In nucleotides, the CDR3 is TGTGCCAGCAGTGACCCAGGTGGAGAGACCCAGTGCTTC. The chain joins TRBV2 to TRBJ2-5; D not certain. The CDR3 runs to 13 residues. Germline CDR1 and CDR2: SNHLY and FYNNEI. Full variable domain (rest looked up from reference TRBV2 and TRBJ2-5): EPEVTQTPSHQVTQMGQEVILRCVPISNHLYFYWYRQILGQKVEFLVSFYNNEISEKSEIFDDQFSVERPDGSNFTLKIRSTKLEDSAMYFCASSDPGGETQCFGPGTRLLVL.